A selection of T cell receptor beta chains follows, all from one sample in a study of T cells after yellow fever vaccination. MiXCR, applied by TCRdb to the 5' RACE reads, yields one record per CDR3 protein. This sample has around 73,000 distinct CDR3 sequences, with about 7.7% found just once. Sample: CD8+ T cells sorted from PBMCs, taken on the day of the yellow fever booster vaccination. Receptors were obtained from a man aged 25-45 years who received the YFV17D yellow fever vaccine. Each CDR3 is given with its conserved first and last residue. D genes are given only for firm matches. Only part of the rows carry a size: once, few, many, or a class if the clone is expanded.

J gene	clone size	D gene	V gene	CDR3 protein	CDR3 DNA
TRBJ2-7	-	-	TRBV9	CASSVGASWAYEQYF	TGTGCCAGCAGCGTAGGGGCTAGCTGGGCGTACGAGCAGTACTTC
TRBJ2-7	few	-	TRBV7-9	CASSDGTEQYF	TGTGCCAGCAGCGACGGGACAGAGCAGTACTTC
TRBJ2-2	-	-	TRBV20-1	CSAILQVTGTGELFF	TGCAGTGCTATCCTACAGGTGACGGGTACCGGGGAGCTGTTTTTT
TRBJ2-1	many	-	TRBV9	CASSVISESYNEQFF	TGTGCCAGCAGCGTTATAAGCGAGTCCTACAATGAGCAGTTCTTC
TRBJ2-7	-	-	TRBV5-4	CASSWGDGNEQYF	TGTGCCAGCAGCTGGGGGGATGGAAACGAGCAGTACTTC
TRBJ1-2	-	-	TRBV20-1	CSATPVGDGYTF	TGCAGTGCTACCCCAGTAGGGGATGGCTACACCTTC
TRBJ2-7	many	-	TRBV20-1	CSARPSRSSYEQYF	TGCAGTGCTAGGCCCAGCAGAAGCTCCTACGAGCAGTACTTC
TRBJ2-1	few	TRBD2	TRBV4-3	CASSQERAGAYNEQFF	TGCGCCAGCAGCCAAGAAAGAGCGGGAGCCTACAATGAGCAGTTCTTC
TRBJ2-1	-	-	TRBV27	CASTMQGVDEQFF	TGTGCCAGCACCATGCAAGGGGTCGATGAGCAGTTCTTC
TRBJ1-5	few	TRBD1	TRBV7-8	CASSLAGGQGISNQPQHF	TGTGCCAGCAGCTTAGCTGGGGGACAGGGGATCAGCAATCAGCCCCAGCATTTT
TRBJ2-7	many	TRBD2	TRBV11-2	CASSSGEGFVEQYF	TGTGCCAGCAGCTCGGGGGAGGGCTTTGTCGAGCAGTACTTC
TRBJ2-1	many	TRBD2	TRBV27	CASSLAVSYNEQFF	TGTGCCAGCAGTCTAGCGGTCTCCTACAATGAGCAGTTCTTC
TRBJ2-5	-	TRBD1	TRBV7-9	CASSGQVIGAQYF	TGTGCCAGCAGTGGACAGGTTATCGGTGCCCAGTACTTC
TRBJ2-2	few	TRBD2	TRBV27	CASSLSPGLAGGPHGELFF	TGTGCCAGCAGTTTATCCCCCGGACTAGCGGGAGGACCGCACGGGGAGCTGTTTTTT
TRBJ2-7	-	-	TRBV12-3/TRBV12-4	CASSLGTLREQYF	TGTGCCAGCAGTTTAGGGACCCTCCGCGAGCAGTACTTC
TRBJ1-4	few	-	TRBV7-9	CASSVAGYTEKLFF	TGTGCCAGCAGCGTTGCGGGGTACACTGAAAAACTGTTTTTT
TRBJ2-5	many	-	TRBV11-2	CASSLGRTGTLPRETQYF	TGTGCCAGCAGCTTGGGTCGGACCGGGACTCTACCCCGGGAGACCCAGTACTTC
TRBJ1-1	few	-	TRBV28	CASSLDRVTSEAFF	TGTGCCAGCAGTCTCGACAGAGTTACCTCTGAAGCTTTCTTT
TRBJ2-7	-	-	TRBV11-2	CASSLTNSYEQYF	TGTGCCAGCAGCTTAACAAACAGCTACGAGCAGTACTTC
TRBJ2-7	-	-	TRBV4-1	CASSQEGRGAYEQYF	TGCGCCAGCAGCCAAGAAGGAAGGGGGGCCTACGAGCAGTACTTC
TRBJ2-1	-	TRBD2	TRBV2	CASTSSGEDSMINNEQFF	TGTGCCAGCACTTCTAGCGGGGAAGATTCAATGATTAACAATGAGCAGTTCTTC
TRBJ2-2	-	-	TRBV12-3/TRBV12-4	CASSLGFGRTGELFF	TGTGCCAGCAGCCTGGGGTTCGGTAGGACCGGGGAGCTGTTTTTT
TRBJ2-1	-	TRBD1	TRBV29-1	CSVLLRDSASYNEQFF	TGCAGCGTTTTACTCCGGGACAGTGCCTCCTACAATGAGCAGTTCTTC
TRBJ2-3	-	TRBD2	TRBV20-1	CSASPSGRPNTQYF	TGCAGTGCTAGTCCTAGCGGGAGACCGAATACGCAGTATTTT
TRBJ2-5	-	TRBD2	TRBV15	CATSRDPSGETQYF	TGTGCCACCAGCAGAGATCCTAGCGGAGAGACCCAGTACTTC
TRBJ2-7	-	-	TRBV20-1	CSAQGGDILYEQYF	TGCAGTGCGCAAGGGGGGGACATTCTCTACGAGCAGTACTTC
TRBJ1-2	few	TRBD1	TRBV7-6	CASSLTGVGYTF	TGTGCCAGCAGCCTAACAGGGGTTGGCTACACCTTC
TRBJ2-1	-	-	TRBV7-9	CASSRGPEQFF	TGTGCCAGCAGCCGAGGTCCTGAGCAGTTCTTC
TRBJ1-1	-	-	TRBV11-2	CASSLVYRTGISVEAFF	TGTGCCAGCAGCTTAGTTTACCGGACGGGCATTTCGGTTGAAGCTTTCTTT
TRBJ1-1	few	-	TRBV5-6	CASSLGFRDTPNTEAFF	TGTGCCAGCAGCCTGGGATTCCGGGACACCCCGAACACTGAAGCTTTCTTT
TRBJ2-5	many	-	TRBV4-3	CASSQRGWQETQYF	TGCGCCAGCAGCCAAAGAGGTTGGCAAGAGACCCAGTACTTC
TRBJ2-1	many	-	TRBV4-1	CASSQDSANEQFF	TGCGCCAGCAGCCAAGACTCCGCGAATGAGCAGTTCTTC
TRBJ2-2	-	TRBD1	TRBV29-1	CSVLRDSPSRELFF	TGCAGCGTTCTCCGGGACAGTCCTTCGCGCGAGCTGTTTTTT
TRBJ1-3	-	-	TRBV7-9	CASSLGRDSGNTIYF	TGTGCCAGCAGCTTGGGACGGGACTCTGGAAACACCATATATTTT
TRBJ2-2	few	-	TRBV3-1	CASSQASGELFF	TGTGCCAGCAGCCAAGCGAGCGGGGAGCTGTTTTTT
TRBJ2-7	-	TRBD2	TRBV6-1	CASWGGEGSYEQYF	TGTGCCAGCTGGGGAGGGGAGGGTAGCTACGAGCAGTACTTC
TRBJ2-7	few	TRBD1	TRBV20-1	CSARDYRRQGPYEQYF	TGCAGTGCTAGAGATTATCGGAGACAGGGCCCCTACGAGCAGTACTTC
TRBJ2-3	-	-	TRBV7-8	CASSLLGGSTDTQYF	TGTGCCAGCAGCTTACTTGGCGGCAGCACAGATACGCAGTATTTT
TRBJ2-5	few	-	TRBV7-7	CASSRSDGYQETQYF	TGTGCCAGCAGCCGAAGCGACGGCTACCAAGAGACCCAGTACTTC
TRBJ2-7	many	TRBD2	TRBV7-9	CASSVVLAGADEQYF	TGTGCCAGCAGCGTTGTCTTAGCGGGAGCAGACGAGCAGTACTTC
TRBJ2-7	-	TRBD2	TRBV4-3	CASSQFIAGGREQYF	TGCGCCAGCAGCCAGTTCATAGCGGGAGGGCGCGAGCAGTACTTC
TRBJ2-7	many	-	TRBV15	CATSRGHYEQYF	TGTGCCACCAGCAGAGGACATTACGAGCAGTACTTC
TRBJ2-2	few	TRBD2	TRBV7-3	CASSPSRGGEYTGELFF	TGTGCCAGCAGCCCGTCGCGGGGGGGCGAGTACACCGGGGAGCTGTTTTTT
TRBJ1-3	-	TRBD1	TRBV15	CATSETQGAGNTIYF	TGTGCCACCAGCGAGACTCAGGGGGCTGGAAACACCATATATTTT
TRBJ2-7	few	TRBD2	TRBV4-1	CASSQDLGLAGEQYF	TGCGCCAGCAGCCAAGATCTGGGACTAGCGGGGGAGCAGTACTTC
TRBJ2-1	few	TRBD1	TRBV20-1	CSARDRVNNEQFF	TGCAGTGCCCGGGACAGGGTAAACAATGAGCAGTTCTTC
TRBJ2-7	many	-	TRBV15	CATSRDRQITYEQYF	TGTGCCACCAGCAGAGATCGACAGATAACCTACGAGCAGTACTTC
TRBJ2-7	-	TRBD1	TRBV6-2/TRBV6-3	CASSYFSGGYYEQYF	TGTGCCAGCAGTTACTTCTCAGGGGGCTACTACGAGCAGTACTTC
TRBJ1-6	-	-	TRBV15	CATSRDKGGLSPLHF	TGTGCCACCAGCAGAGATAAGGGGGGCCTTTCACCCCTCCACTTT
TRBJ2-5	few	-	TRBV5-5	CASSLQGGGQETQYF	TGTGCCAGCAGCTTGCAAGGTGGGGGCCAAGAGACCCAGTACTTC
TRBJ2-7	-	TRBD2	TRBV20-1	CSVWAERENYEQYF	TGCAGTGTCTGGGCCGAGCGGGAGAACTACGAGCAGTACTTC
TRBJ1-2	few	-	TRBV13	CASSLGASSNYGYTF	TGTGCCAGCAGCTTAGGTGCGTCATCTAACTATGGCTACACCTTC
TRBJ2-4	many	-	TRBV27	CASSLRSENIQYF	TGTGCCAGCAGTTTAAGGTCGGAAAACATTCAGTACTTC
TRBJ2-1	-	-	TRBV15	CATSSLNLRDSKFF	TGTGCCACCAGCAGCTTAAACCTCCGGGACTCGAAGTTCTTC
TRBJ2-7	few	-	TRBV7-2	CASSSDLDYSTYEQYF	TGTGCCAGCAGCTCAGACTTGGACTATAGTACCTACGAGCAGTACTTC
TRBJ2-3	few	TRBD1	TRBV27	CASSAGQGVGTQYF	TGTGCCAGCAGTGCGGGCCAGGGGGTTGGTACGCAGTATTTT
TRBJ2-7	many	TRBD2	TRBV27	CASSPKSFSGITYEQYF	TGTGCCAGCAGTCCCAAATCTTTCAGCGGGATCACATACGAGCAGTACTTC
TRBJ2-1	-	-	TRBV7-2	CASRAGANKFF	TGTGCCAGCAGGGCAGGTGCCAACAAGTTCTTC